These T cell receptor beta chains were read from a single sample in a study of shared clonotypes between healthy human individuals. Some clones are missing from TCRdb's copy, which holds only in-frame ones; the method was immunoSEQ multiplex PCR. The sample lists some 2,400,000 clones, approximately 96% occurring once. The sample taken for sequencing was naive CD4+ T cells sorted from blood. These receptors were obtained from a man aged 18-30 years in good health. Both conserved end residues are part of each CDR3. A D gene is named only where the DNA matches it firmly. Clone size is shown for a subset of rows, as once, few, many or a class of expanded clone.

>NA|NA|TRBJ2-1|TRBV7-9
TGTGCCAGCAGTAGAGACACTTCGTTCGATGAGCAGTTCTTC
CASSRDTSFDEQFF
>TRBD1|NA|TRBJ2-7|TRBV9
TGTGCCAGCAGCTCCCCGGGACAGGGGAGTGAGCAGTACTTC
CASSSPGQGSEQYF
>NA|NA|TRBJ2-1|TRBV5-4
TGTGCCAGCAGCTTGCAACGCCCGGACCATGAGCAGTTCTTC
CASSLQRPDHEQFF
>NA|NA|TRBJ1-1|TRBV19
TGTGCCAGTACATCAACTTTCAGTACGGGTAGAGCTGAAGCTTTCTTT
CASTSTFSTGRAEAFF
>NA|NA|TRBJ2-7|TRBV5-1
TGCGCCAGCAGCTTGGGGAGGACCTACGAGCAGTACTTC
CASSLGRTYEQYF
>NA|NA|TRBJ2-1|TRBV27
TGTGCCAGCAGAACCGACATCGACGCAGCCATCTACAATGAGCAGTTCTTC
CASRTDIDAAIYNEQFF
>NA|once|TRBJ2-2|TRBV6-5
TGTGCCAGCAGTTACTCTCCAGGCCCGGGCGGGGAGCTGTTTTTT
CASSYSPGPGGELFF
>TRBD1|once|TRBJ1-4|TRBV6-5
TGTGCCAGCAGTTCAACAGGGGGTCGTAATGAAAAACTGTTTTTT
CASSSTGGRNEKLFF
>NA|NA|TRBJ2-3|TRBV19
TGTGCCAGTAGCAATGGACCGAGCACAGATACGCAGTATTTT
CASSNGPSTDTQYF
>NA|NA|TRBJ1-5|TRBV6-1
TGTGCCAGCTGGGCGGTTAGCAATCAGCCCCAGCATTTT
CASWAVSNQPQHF
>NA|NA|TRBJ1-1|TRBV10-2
TGCGCCAGCAGTGAGTCGGCGTGGGCTAACACTGAAGCTTTCTTT
CASSESAWANTEAFF
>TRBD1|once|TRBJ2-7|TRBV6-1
TGTGCCAGCAGTGAAGGGTGGACAGGGGTCTACGAGCAGTACTTC
CASSEGWTGVYEQYF
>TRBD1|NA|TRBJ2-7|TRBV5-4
TGTGCCAGCAGCTTAGGCAGTACGGGACAGGGTATCTCCGAGCAGTACTTC
CASSLGSTGQGISEQYF
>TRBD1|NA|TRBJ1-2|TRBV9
TGTGCCAGCAGCGTAATGGGACAGGGGAACTATGGCTACACCTTC
CASSVMGQGNYGYTF
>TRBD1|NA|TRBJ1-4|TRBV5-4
TGTGCCAGCAGCGGACAGGGGAGAGAAAAACTGTTTTTT
CASSGQGREKLFF
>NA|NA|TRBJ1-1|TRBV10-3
TGTGCCATCAGTGACGGGTCGGCCACTGAAGCTTTCTTT
CAISDGSATEAFF
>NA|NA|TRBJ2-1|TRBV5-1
TGCGCCAGCAGCTTGGCAGGGGAGGGCCTGAATGAGCAGTTCTTC
CASSLAGEGLNEQFF
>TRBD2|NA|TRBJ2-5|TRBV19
TGTGCCAGTAGTATAGTAGGGGCGCGGGGGCAAGAGACCCAGTACTTC
CASSIVGARGQETQYF
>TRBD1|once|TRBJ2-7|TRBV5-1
TGCGCCAGCAGCTCCGAGACAGGGCCCTACGAGCAGTACTTC
CASSSETGPYEQYF
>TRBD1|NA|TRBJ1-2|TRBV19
TGTGCCAGTAGTACCGGACAGGGCTATGGCTACACCTTC
CASSTGQGYGYTF
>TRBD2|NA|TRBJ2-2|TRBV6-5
TGTGCCAGCACCCCGGCGGGGGGGCCCACCGGGGAGCTGTTTTTT
CASTPAGGPTGELFF
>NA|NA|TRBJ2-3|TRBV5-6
TGTGCCAGCAGCTTGCTACTCACAGATACGCAGTATTTT
CASSLLLTDTQYF
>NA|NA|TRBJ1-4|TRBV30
TGTGCCTGCCGAGAAGGACATAATGAAAAACTGTTTTTT
CACREGHNEKLFF
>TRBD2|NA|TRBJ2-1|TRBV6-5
TGTGCCAGCAGGACTAGCGGGAGCTATGAGCAGTTCTTC
CASRTSGSYEQFF
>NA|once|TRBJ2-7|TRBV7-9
TGTGCCAGCAGCTTAGGGGCAGGCCGCTACGAGCAGTACTTC
CASSLGAGRYEQYF
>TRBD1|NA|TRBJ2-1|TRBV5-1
TGCGCCAGCAGCTTCCGGGACAGCCACAATGAGCAGTTCTTC
CASSFRDSHNEQFF
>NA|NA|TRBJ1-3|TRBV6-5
TGTGCCAGCAGTCAACGCCCAGGTTCTGGAAACACCATATATTTT
CASSQRPGSGNTIYF